These 9 T cell receptor beta chains share one sample of origin, sequenced in a study of blood T cell repertoires in COVID-19. Clones were read by immunoSEQ multiplex PCR, and TCRdb kept only the in-frame ones, dropping some. The table has 200,000 to 250,000 clones, 84% seen once. The material sequenced was PBMCs or T cells enriched from blood (not recorded which). The source is a woman in her forties who had recovered from COVID-19.

The chain is built from TRBV5-1 and TRBJ2-1; no clear D gene. With 0 bases removed from V and 4 bases from J, the gap between germline ends came to 11 bases. CDR1 and CDR2 (germline): SGHRS, YFSETQ. This CDR3 is built from 15 residues. The CDR3 DNA sequence: TGCGCCAGCAGCTTGGCACCGGCGGATTACAATGAGCAGTTCTTC. Residues: CASSLAPADYNEQFF.

The J gene is TRBJ1-5, the V gene TRBV10-3; 8 positions match TRBD1. This CDR3 contains 18 residues. The V gene's germline CDR1 is ENHRY and CDR2 SYGVKD. V shed 3 bases and J 7 bases; nucleotides not matched to a gene: 17. CDR3 nucleotides: TGTGCCATCAGTGAATTTGTTTTGAGAGAACAGGGGGACCAGCCCCAGCATTTT. This gives the protein CAISEFVLREQGDQPQHF.

This rearrangement joins TRBV10-3 to TRBJ1-5; D is unresolved. V was trimmed by 3 bases and J by 6 bases, leaving 6 bases between them. This CDR3 is built from 12 residues. Germline values: CDR1 ENHRY, CDR2 SYGVKD. CDR3 residues: CAISEYSQPQHF. The CDR3 DNA follows: TGTGCCATCAGTGAATACAGTCAGCCCCAGCATTTT.

This clone came up many times. The chain carries TRBV5-1 and TRBJ2-1; TRBD2 matches at 8 bases. CDR1 and CDR2 from the germline V gene are SGHRS and YFSETQ. J gave up 2 bases and V 0 bases, and 1 base lay outside the gene matches. This CDR3 region has 15 residues. CDR3 loop: CASSLDGRAYNEQFF. The CDR3 bases are TGCGCCAGCAGCTTGGACGGGAGGGCCTACAATGAGCAGTTCTTC.

The V gene is TRBV9, the J gene TRBJ2-3; 9 bases match TRBD2. CDR1 and CDR2 from the germline V gene are SGDLS and YYNGEE. The CDR3 has 15 residues. V lost 0 bases and J lost 4; bases outside the gene matches: 3. The CDR3 spells CASSVGGLASDTQYF. CDR3 sequence (DNA): TGTGCCAGCAGCGTAGGGGGACTAGCCTCAGATACGCAGTATTTT.

The chain employs TRBV2 and TRBJ2-5; a weak D match, TRBD2 (7 bases). CDR1 SNHLY and CDR2 FYNNEI come from the germline V gene. Trimming left V 4 bases short and J 0 bases short, with 9 bases between. The CDR3 is 14 residues long. The CDR3 DNA is TGTGCCAGCAGTGGGGGGGGCTACCAAGAGACCCAGTACTTC. Protein product: CASSGGGYQETQYF.

The chain carries TRBV28 and TRBJ2-3; D might be TRBD2 (5 bases). CDR3 length: 17 residues. The V end was cut by 4 bases, the J end by 4 bases, with 21 bases between. The germline V gene has CDR1 MDHEN and CDR2 SYDVKM. The CDR3 bases are TGTGCCAGCAGTTCCCCCCGTAGCGTGAACGAACCAGATACGCAGTATTTT. Translated: CASSSPRSVNEPDTQYF.

A remark on this clone: Distinct nucleotide sequences in the sample also encode this CDR3. The J gene is TRBJ2-3, the V gene TRBV29-1, with D possibly matching TRBD2 (5 bases). Looked up from germline, CDR1 is SQVTM and CDR2 is ANQGSEA. The germline V and J ends were trimmed by 7 bases and 6 bases, with 8 bases remaining between them. This CDR3 is 10 amino acids long. The DNA of the CDR3 is TGCAGCGGGAGGACCGATACGCAGTATTTT. Protein product: CSGRTDTQYF.

This chain links TRBV30 with TRBJ2-1; 8 bases line up with TRBD1. The V gene end was trimmed by 8 bases and the J gene end by 8 bases; junction bases not matched to a gene: 11. Germline CDR1 reads GTSNPN; CDR2 reads SVGIG (reference sequence). CDR3 length: 13 amino acids. This CDR3 is CAGYRDRPHEQFF. The CDR3 region has the DNA TGTGCCGGGTACCGGGACAGGCCCCATGAGCAGTTCTTC.